This T cell receptor beta chain was recovered during a study of T cells after posttransplantation cyclophosphamide. General observations from the study: After PTCy, TRB diversity resembled that of CNI/methotrexate controls. Tissue-infiltrating T cells from skin or gut overlapped little with blood T cells. Later post-transplant blood repertoires were often dominated by donor CD8+ memory clones.

The method was immunoSEQ multiplex PCR; TCRdb's version includes in-frame clones alone and lacks a portion of them. In total the sample includes 38,000 or so clones, none of them seen once. Trimming removed 11 bases at V and 2 bases at J, with 13 bases between. The germline V gene encodes CDR1 MNHNY and CDR2 SVGAGI (reference sequence). The CDR3 is made up of 13 amino acids. This clone has at least ten counts. What it recognizes is unknown. This clonotype was sampled from a man aged 45-65 years in good health, CMV-negative, and a related stem cell transplant donor. Sequencing was carried out using PBMCs. The rearrangement joins TRBV6-6 to TRBJ1-5; unclear D gene. CDR3 nucleotides: TGTGCCGCCTCCCGATCGGGCAATCAGCCCCAGCATTTT. This codes for CAASRSGNQPQHF.